This TCR beta chain was identified during a study of graft-versus-host responses after intestinal transplantation. Study summary: Each transplant was multivisceral, liver-intestinal, or isolated intestinal. Recipients uniformly received anti-thymocyte globulin induction, followed by tacrolimus and steroids for about 3 years.

Details on this clone: The antigen remains unidentified.

The CDR3 is 13 residues long. With 4 bases removed from V and 4 bases from J, the gap between germline ends came to 10 bases. The germline CDR1 and CDR2 sequences are SNHLY and FYNNEI. Assay: immunoSEQ multiplex PCR; the TCRdb copy retains only in-frame clones and omits some. The sample records about 88,000 clones, about 94% being singletons. Overall study findings and caveats: Some GvH clones were seen earlier in gut or blood, suggesting intestinal origin.

Sequenced here: unstimulated CD4+ T cells sorted from spleen or lymph node cells, sampled before transplant. The chain links TRBV2 to TRBJ1-2; D is undetermined. This receptor was obtained from a human donor who was the organ donor for an intestinal transplant. The CDR3 sequence: CASSVGNSYGYTF. The DNA of the CDR3 is TGTGCCAGCAGTGTTGGGAATTCCTATGGCTACACCTTC.